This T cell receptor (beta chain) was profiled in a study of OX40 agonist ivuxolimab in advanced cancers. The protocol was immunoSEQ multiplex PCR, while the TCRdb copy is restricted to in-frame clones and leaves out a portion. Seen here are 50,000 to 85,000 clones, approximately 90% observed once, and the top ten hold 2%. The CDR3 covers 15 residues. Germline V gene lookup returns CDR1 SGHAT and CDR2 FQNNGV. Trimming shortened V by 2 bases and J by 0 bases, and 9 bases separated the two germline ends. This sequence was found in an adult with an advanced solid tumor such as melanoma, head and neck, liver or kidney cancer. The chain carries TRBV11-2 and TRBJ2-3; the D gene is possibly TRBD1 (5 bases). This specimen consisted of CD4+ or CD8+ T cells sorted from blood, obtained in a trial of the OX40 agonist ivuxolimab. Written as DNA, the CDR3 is TGTGCCAGCAGCTTACAGGGAAGGAGCACAGATACGCAGTATTTT. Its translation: CASSLQGRSTDTQYF.